This T cell receptor (beta chain) was sequenced for a study of metastatic and nonmetastatic thyroid tumors. On the study more broadly: Across peripheral blood and tumor or nodule tissue samples taken from malignant and benign thyroid patients, the repertoires were compared with one another. The study, taken as a whole, reports: When malignant thyroid tumors were compared with benign nodules, TCR beta diversity was reportedly significantly higher in the malignant tumors. This held in both blood and tumor samples.

Study processing details: What underpinned the distant-metastasis classifier for papillary thyroid cancer was the set of CDR3 differences across clinicopathological groups. TCRdb re-analyzed the PCR reads using MiXCR. The V and J calls follow TCRdb's processing rather than the paper's. The table shows 20,000 to 25,000 clones, with around 20% occurring only once. No treatment of any kind had been given to any patient before thyroid surgery. Many counts were recorded for this clone. The antigen is unknown. The germline V gene encodes CDR1 SNHLY and CDR2 FYNNEI. The CDR3 runs 13 residues. V was cut by 9 bases and J by 5 bases, with 16 bases left in between.

This clonotype was sampled from a female donor with papillary thyroid cancer or a benign thyroid nodule (not recorded which). Some clones in this sample may be carry-over from other donors' samples. The gene calls are TRBV2 and TRBJ1-2, with D unclear. What was sequenced was blood. This CDR3 is CASSGSRAYGYTF. The CDR3 DNA follows: TGTGCCAGTAGCGGGTCCAGAGCGTATGGCTACACCTTC.